This T cell receptor (beta chain) was identified during a study of blood T cell repertoires in COVID-19. The germline V and J ends were trimmed by 0 bases and 0 bases, with 9 bases remaining between them. Germline CDR1 and CDR2: LGHNA and YNFKEQ. There are 16 residues in the CDR3. The protocol was immunoSEQ multiplex PCR, while the TCRdb copy is restricted to in-frame clones and leaves out a portion. The data show 200,000 to 250,000 clones, 80% to 90% seen once. Self-reported history from a screening survey and questionnaire set each donor's cohort. The source of this sequence is a woman aged 40 to 55 with acute COVID-19. Specimen: PBMCs or T cells enriched from blood (not recorded which). The chain links TRBV4-2 to TRBJ1-3; D is unresolved. CDR3 in amino acids: CASSQEFRLSGNTIYF. In DNA form, the CDR3 reads TGTGCCAGCAGCCAAGAGTTCAGGCTCTCTGGAAACACCATATATTTT.